This TCR beta chain is from a study of blood T cell repertoires in COVID-19 (TCRdb year 2020). In terms of the full investigation: Samples covering the acute and convalescent phases of COVID-19 were provided by collaborators in the United States, Italy and Spain. A de-identified subject ID, COVID-19 status, age in years and sex were almost always included in the sample metadata. A freely available public database, intended as a resource for researchers studying the immune response to SARS-CoV-2, is where the repertoires were released. The material from the prospective study consisted of cDNA or gDNA derived from T cells, B-cell-depleted T cells, or PBMCs. Samples came from the ongoing ImmuneRACE study (first 160 participants) plus 1,254 subjects from 6 global collaborators. Where available, HLA class I and class II types were taken from metadata supplied by the sample provider and were not determined by assay-based typing. Subjects who had been exposed to COVID-19, were actively infected with it, or had recovered from it provided the deeply sampled blood TCRbeta repertoires that made up the dataset. The study at large found these results: How much clinical and demographic metadata was included differed by source and by participant, and the metadata was provided uncurated.

A second Seattle source provided samples from volunteer blood donors who had recovered from COVID-19. The collaborating institutions used their own protocols to collect whole blood in K2EDTA tubes. For TCRbeta analysis, collaborator samples were shipped as frozen whole blood, as isolated PBMCs, or as DNA extracted from either sample type. The immunoSEQ Assay, a bias-controlled multiplex PCR, was used to amplify TCRbeta CDR3 regions from genomic DNA. The study's processing was this. The number of nucleated cells in each sample was estimated from the amplification of reference gene primers within the assay. To quantify the absolute abundance of each unique TCRbeta CDR3 rearrangement, sequence reads were collapsed and filtered. For each sample, productive Simpson clonality was calculated as the square root of Simpson's diversity index over productive rearrangements. TCRdb mirrors the immuneACCESS table, restricted to in-frame sequences. Some clones are absent from its copies; in checked studies, under half trace to an unresolved V gene, and the reason for the others is unknown. Clone size and V and J calls were adopted from that table, with D and trimming inferred from the DNA. The sample contains around 300,000 clones, approximately 91% of them found a single time. The ten largest clones add up to less than 1% of the sample.

CDR1 LGHDT and CDR2 YNNKEL were looked up in the germline V gene (reference sequence). The CDR3 goes from the cysteine to the phenylalanine over 15 residues. The only DNA kept is the CDR3, 45 bases in frame from the first base. Germline trimming: 3 bases from V, 6 bases from J; junction bases outside gene matches: 7. Remarks on this clone: What antigen it recognizes has not been identified. No base-level quality is on record; no much larger clone is a single base apart.

This sequence originates from a middle-aged woman who had recovered from COVID-19. The V gene is TRBV3-1 (or the pseudogene TRBV3-2) and the J gene is TRBJ2-7; a stretch of 11 junction bases matches TRBD2. The sequenced material came from peripheral blood. The DNA is as follows: TGTGCCAGCAGCCAGGGGGTAGCGGGAGGGTTCGAGCAGTACTTC. This gives the protein CASSQGVAGGFEQYF.